This TCR beta chain was documented in a study of control samples from healthy donors and cancer patients. In germline, CDR1 is SGDLS, CDR2 YYNGEE. The CDR3 has 14 amino acids. J was trimmed by 9 bases and V by 0 bases; bases with no gene match: 4. Measured with immunoSEQ multiplex PCR; TCRdb has only the in-frame clones, and not every one. The repertoire includes some 97,000 clones, roughly 90% of them detected once, and about a sixth sits in the top ten. Sequencing input: blood. The chain is built from TRBV9 and TRBJ2-1; 9 nucleotides agree with TRBD2. The sequence came from a woman aged 45-60 years in good health. Here the CDR3 DNA reads TGTGCCAGCAGCGTAGGGGCTAGCGGGACTGAGCAGTTCTTC. Its translation: CASSVGASGTEQFF.